This T cell receptor (beta chain) is from a study of T-cell reconstitution after alpha-beta-depleted transplantation in children. The library targeted TCRbeta and was prepared with unique molecular identifiers. Each CDR3 protein gets one entry after TCRdb re-called the PCR reads with MiXCR. The sample has over 550,000 distinct CDR3 sequences; about 11% are singletons. V was pared by 5 bases and J by 7 bases, with 15 bases between. Per the germline V gene, CDR1 is SGHVS and CDR2 is FNYEAQ. The CDR3 is 13 amino acids. This clonotype appeared a few times. The sequencing used PBMCs from the stem cell graft donor, collected from the stem cell graft. The J gene is TRBJ2-7, the V gene TRBV7-6, with no clear D. The clonotype was recovered from a human donor who donated a stem cell graft to a child with acute myeloid leukemia. In DNA, the CDR3 is TGTGCCAGCAGCCCGACAAACCCTAGGGAGCAGTACTTC. This sequence encodes CASSPTNPREQYF.